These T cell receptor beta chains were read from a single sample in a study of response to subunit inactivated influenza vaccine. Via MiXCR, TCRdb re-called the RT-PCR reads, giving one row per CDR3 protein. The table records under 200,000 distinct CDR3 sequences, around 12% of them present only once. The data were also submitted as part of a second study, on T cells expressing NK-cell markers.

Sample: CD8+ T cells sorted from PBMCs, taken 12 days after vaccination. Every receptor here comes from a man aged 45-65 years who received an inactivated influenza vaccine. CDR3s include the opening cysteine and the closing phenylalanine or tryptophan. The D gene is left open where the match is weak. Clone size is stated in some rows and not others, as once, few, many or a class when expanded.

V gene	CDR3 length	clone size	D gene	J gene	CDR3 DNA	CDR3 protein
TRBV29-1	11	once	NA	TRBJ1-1	TGCAGCATTGAATATGCCACTGAAGCTTTCTTT	CSIEYATEAFF
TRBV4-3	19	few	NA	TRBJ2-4	TGCGCCAGCAGCCAAGATAGGCAGCGGGCCCTCTCAGGCCAAGACATTCAGTACTTC	CASSQDRQRALSGQDIQYF
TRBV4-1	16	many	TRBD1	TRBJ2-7	TGCGCCAGCAGCTTACCTGACAGGGGGGAAACCTACGAGCAGTACTTC	CASSLPDRGETYEQYF
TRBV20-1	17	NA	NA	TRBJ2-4	TGCAGTGCTAGAGATGTGTCCGGGAGTTCGTTTGGGAACATTCAGTACTTC	CSARDVSGSSFGNIQYF
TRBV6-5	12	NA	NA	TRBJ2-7	TGTGCCAGCAGTTACGCGGGTTACGAGCAGTACTTC	CASSYAGYEQYF
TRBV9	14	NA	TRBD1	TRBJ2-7	TGTGCCAGCAGCAGCGGGACAGGGCATAGGGAGCAGTACTTC	CASSSGTGHREQYF
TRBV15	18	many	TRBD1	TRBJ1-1	TGTGCCACCAGCAGAGAGTCGGGGACAGGGGGGCTTAACACTGAAGCTTTCTTT	CATSRESGTGGLNTEAFF
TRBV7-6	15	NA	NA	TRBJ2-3	TGTGCCAGCGCGGACAGTCCCACTAGCACAGATACGCAGTATTTT	CASADSPTSTDTQYF
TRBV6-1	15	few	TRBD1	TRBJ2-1	TGTGCCAGCACCTCACCAGGGGGACCTTACAATGAGCAGTTCTTC	CASTSPGGPYNEQFF
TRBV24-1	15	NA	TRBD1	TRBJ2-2	TGTGCCACCAGTGATTTGACAGGGGTCAGCGGGGAGCTGTTTTTT	CATSDLTGVSGELFF
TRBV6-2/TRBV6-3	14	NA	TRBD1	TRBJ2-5	TGTGCCAGCAATACAGGACAGGGTGCGGAGACCCAGTACTTC	CASNTGQGAETQYF
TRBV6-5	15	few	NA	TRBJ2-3	TGTGCCAGCAGTTCCATCCTAGGGGTCACAGATACGCAGTATTTT	CASSSILGVTDTQYF
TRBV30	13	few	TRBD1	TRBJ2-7	TGTGCCGGGGACAGGGGTCTTCTCTACGAGCAGTACTTC	CAGDRGLLYEQYF
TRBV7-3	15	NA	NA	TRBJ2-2	TGTGCCAGCAGCTTAATGGGACAACTGGCCGGGGAGCTGTTTTTT	CASSLMGQLAGELFF
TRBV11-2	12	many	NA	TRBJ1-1	TGTGCCAGCAGCTTGGGGGCGACTGAAGCTTTCTTT	CASSLGATEAFF
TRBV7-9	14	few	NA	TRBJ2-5	TGTGCCAGCAGCCAGACCGGGGGAAAAGAGACCCAGTACTTC	CASSQTGGKETQYF
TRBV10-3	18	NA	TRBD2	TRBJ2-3	TGTGCCATCAGTGAGTTTCTAGCGGGGGCGCATAGCACAGATACGCAGTATTTT	CAISEFLAGAHSTDTQYF
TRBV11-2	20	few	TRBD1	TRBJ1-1	TGTGCCAGCAGCATTACGGTGTCTTGGACAGGGGCAATTATGAACACTGAAGCTTTCTTT	CASSITVSWTGAIMNTEAFF
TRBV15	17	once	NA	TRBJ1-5	TGTGCCACCAGCAGATCCGGCGGGGGGATACGAAATCAGCCCCAACATTTT	CATSRSGGGIRNQPQHF
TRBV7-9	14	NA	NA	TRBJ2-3	TGTGCCAGCAGCCACCTGACTACGACAGATACGCAGTATTTT	CASSHLTTTDTQYF
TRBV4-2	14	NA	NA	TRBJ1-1	TGTGCCAGCAGCCACGAGGAGGGGGACACTGAAGCTTTCTTT	CASSHEEGDTEAFF
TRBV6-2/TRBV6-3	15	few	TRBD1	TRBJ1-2	TGTGCCAGCAGTTACAGGGACAGGGACTTCTATGGCTACACCTTC	CASSYRDRDFYGYTF
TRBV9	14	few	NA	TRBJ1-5	TGTGCCAGCAGCGGGGCGGGGGCAAGTCAGCCCCAGCATTTT	CASSGAGASQPQHF
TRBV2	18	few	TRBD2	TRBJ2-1	TGTGCCAGCAGTGATACTAGCGGGAGGGAGTCTCACTACAATGAGCAGTTCTTC	CASSDTSGRESHYNEQFF
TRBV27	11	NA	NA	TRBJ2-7	TGTGCCAGCAGTTTATTGGGCGAGCAGTACTTC	CASSLLGEQYF
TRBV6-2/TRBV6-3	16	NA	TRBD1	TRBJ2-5	TGTGCCAGCAGTTATCTAGGGACAGGGGCAAGGGAGACCCAGTACTTC	CASSYLGTGARETQYF
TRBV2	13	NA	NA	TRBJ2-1	TGTGCCAGCAGTGAAACTAGTTCTGAGGAGCAGTTCTTC	CASSETSSEEQFF
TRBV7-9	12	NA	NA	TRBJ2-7	TGTGCCAGCACCCCCGCCCCCTACGAGCAGTACTTC	CASTPAPYEQYF
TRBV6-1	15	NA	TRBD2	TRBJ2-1	TGTGCCAGCAGGGTACTAGCGGGTACCTATCGTGAGCAGTTCTTC	CASRVLAGTYREQFF
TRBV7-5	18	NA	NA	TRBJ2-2	NA	CISVPEATSGPNTGELFF
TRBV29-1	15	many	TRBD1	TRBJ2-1	TGCAGCGTTGAAGAGGGACAGTTCTCCTACAATGAGCAGTTCTTC	CSVEEGQFSYNEQFF
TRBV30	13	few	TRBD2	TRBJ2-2	TGTGCCTGGAAAGGACTAGAGCCCGGGGAGCTGTTTTTT	CAWKGLEPGELFF
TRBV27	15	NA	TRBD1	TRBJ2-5	TGTGCCAGCAGTTTACAACAGGGGGCGGTGGAGACCCAGTACTTC	CASSLQQGAVETQYF
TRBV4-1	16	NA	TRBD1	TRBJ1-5	TGCGCCAGCAGCCAACGGAGAGCACAGGGGACGCAGCCCCAGCATTTT	CASSQRRAQGTQPQHF
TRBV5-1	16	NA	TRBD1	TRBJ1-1	TGCGCCAGCAGCTTGGTTGGCAGGGGGTTGGTCACTGAAGCTTTCTTT	CASSLVGRGLVTEAFF
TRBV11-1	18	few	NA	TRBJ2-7	TGTGCCAGCAGCTCCGTCCCAGCCGGGACGGCCATCTCCTACGAGCAGTACTTC	CASSSVPAGTAISYEQYF
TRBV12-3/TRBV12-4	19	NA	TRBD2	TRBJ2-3	TGTGCCAGCAGTTTAACTAGCGGGGGGGCCTCAAGTAGCACAGATACGCAGTATTTT	CASSLTSGGASSSTDTQYF
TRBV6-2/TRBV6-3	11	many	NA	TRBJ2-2	TGTGCCAGCAGTTACGCCGGGGAGCTGTTTTTT	CASSYAGELFF
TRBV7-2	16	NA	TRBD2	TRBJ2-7	TGTGCCAGCAGCTTGTGGACTAGCGGGAGGAGGGGCGAGCAGTACTTC	CASSLWTSGRRGEQYF
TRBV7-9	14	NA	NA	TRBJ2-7	TGTGCCAGCAGTTCTGACACGATCCCCTACGAGCAGTACTTC	CASSSDTIPYEQYF
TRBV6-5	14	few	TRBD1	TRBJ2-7	TGTGCCAGCAGTTCAGGGACAGGGGGCCAAGAGCAGTACTTC	CASSSGTGGQEQYF
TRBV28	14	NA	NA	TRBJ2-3	TGTGCCAGCAGTTTCCAAACTAGCACAGATACGCAGTATTTT	CASSFQTSTDTQYF
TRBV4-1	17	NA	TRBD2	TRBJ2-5	TGCGCCAGCAGCCAAGATCCCCCGGGACTAGCGGAAGAGACCCAGTACTTC	CASSQDPPGLAEETQYF
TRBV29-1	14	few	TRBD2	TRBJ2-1	TGCAGCGTTGGTAGGACTAGTGCGGGCAATGAGCAGTTCTTC	CSVGRTSAGNEQFF
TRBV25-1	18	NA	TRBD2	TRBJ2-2	TGTGCCAGCAGTGAAGGTGTCAGCGGGGGGGCCTTCACCGGGGAGCTGTTTTTT	CASSEGVSGGAFTGELFF
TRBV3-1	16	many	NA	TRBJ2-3	TGTGCCAGCAGCCAAGAAGGAGACGGGCCCACAGATACGCAGTATTTT	CASSQEGDGPTDTQYF
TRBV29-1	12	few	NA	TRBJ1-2	TGCAGCGTTGTTGGGGGTTCGGGCGGCTACACCTTC	CSVVGGSGGYTF
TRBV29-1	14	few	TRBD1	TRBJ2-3	TGCAGCGTTCCGGGACAGTCACGCGCAGATACGCAGTATTTT	CSVPGQSRADTQYF
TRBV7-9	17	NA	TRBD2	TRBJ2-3	TGTGCCAGCAGCTTAGTCGAGCGGGGCGGCCCCTCAGATACGCAGTATTTT	CASSLVERGGPSDTQYF
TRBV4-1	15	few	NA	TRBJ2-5	TGCGCCAGCAGCCAAGATTCCTGGAAACAAGAGACCCAGTACTTC	CASSQDSWKQETQYF